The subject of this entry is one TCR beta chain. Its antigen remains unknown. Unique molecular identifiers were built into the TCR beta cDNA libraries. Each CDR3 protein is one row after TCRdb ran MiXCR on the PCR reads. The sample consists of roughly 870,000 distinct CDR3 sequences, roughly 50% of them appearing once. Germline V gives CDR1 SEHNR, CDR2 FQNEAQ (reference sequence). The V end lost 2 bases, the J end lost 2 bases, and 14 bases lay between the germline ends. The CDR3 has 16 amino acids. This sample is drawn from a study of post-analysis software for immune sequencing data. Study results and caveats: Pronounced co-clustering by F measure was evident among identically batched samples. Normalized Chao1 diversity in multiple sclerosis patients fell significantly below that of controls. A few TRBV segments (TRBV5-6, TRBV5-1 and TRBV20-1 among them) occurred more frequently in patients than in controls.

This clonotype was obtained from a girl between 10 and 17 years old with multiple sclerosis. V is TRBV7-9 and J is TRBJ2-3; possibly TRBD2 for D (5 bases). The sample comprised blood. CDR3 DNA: TGTGCCAGCAGCTTACTTGGTAGAGGGCCCACAGATACGCAGTATTTT. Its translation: CASSLLGRGPTDTQYF.